The 3 T cell receptor beta chains below come from one sample, sequenced in a study of cytomegalovirus exposure and HLA in healthy donors. Use of 60 Vbeta and 13 Jbeta primers characterized the PCR. The assay was immunoSEQ multiplex PCR, and TCRdb's table has in-frame clones only and misses some. The sample holds some 150,000 clones, over 60% seen once. The sample consisted of PBMCs. The origin of the receptors is a woman in her 30s in good health and CMV-seronegative.

The V gene is TRBV7-2, the J gene TRBJ1-1; D possibly corresponds to TRBD1 (5 bases). V gave up 3 bases and J gave up 6 bases, with 20 bases separating them. The length of the CDR3 is 16 residues. Germline V CDR1 and CDR2: SGHTA, FQGNSA. CDR3 sequence (DNA): TGTGCCAGCAGCTTCTCATCACAGGCGGTAAGCGCTGAAGCTTTCTTT. Translating it yields CASSFSSQAVSAEAFF.

This chain links TRBV4-1 with TRBJ2-3; D ambiguous. The CDR3 covers 14 residues. V was shortened by 6 bases and J by 2 bases, with 12 bases between the two germline ends. CDR1 and CDR2 from the germline V gene are MGHRA and YSYEKL. CDR3 coding DNA: TGCGCCAGCAGTGGCCTCCAAACCACAGATACGCAGTATTTT. Translation: CASSGLQTTDTQYF.

The V gene is TRBV4-2, the J gene TRBJ1-2, with D unclear. The V end lost 0 bases, the J end lost 0 bases, and 23 bases lay between the germline ends. Germline V lookup: CDR1 LGHNA, CDR2 YNFKEQ. This CDR3 is 20 amino acids long. CDR3 in amino acids: CASSQDLQSASIQSNYGYTF. CDR3 sequence (DNA): TGTGCCAGCAGCCAAGATCTTCAGAGCGCCAGTATACAATCTAACTATGGCTACACCTTC.